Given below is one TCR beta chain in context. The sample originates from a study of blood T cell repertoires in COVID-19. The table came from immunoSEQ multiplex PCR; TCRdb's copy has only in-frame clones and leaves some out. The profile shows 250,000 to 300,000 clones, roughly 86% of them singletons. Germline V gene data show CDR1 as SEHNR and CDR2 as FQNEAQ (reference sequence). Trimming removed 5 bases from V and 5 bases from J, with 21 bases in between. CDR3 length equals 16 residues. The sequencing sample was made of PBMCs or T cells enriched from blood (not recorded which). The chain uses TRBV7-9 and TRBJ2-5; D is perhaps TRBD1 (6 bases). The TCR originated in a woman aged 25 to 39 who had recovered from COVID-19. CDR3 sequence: CASSPKTGPFGETQYF. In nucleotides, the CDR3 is TGTGCCAGCAGCCCGAAGACAGGACCCTTCGGGGAGACCCAGTACTTC.